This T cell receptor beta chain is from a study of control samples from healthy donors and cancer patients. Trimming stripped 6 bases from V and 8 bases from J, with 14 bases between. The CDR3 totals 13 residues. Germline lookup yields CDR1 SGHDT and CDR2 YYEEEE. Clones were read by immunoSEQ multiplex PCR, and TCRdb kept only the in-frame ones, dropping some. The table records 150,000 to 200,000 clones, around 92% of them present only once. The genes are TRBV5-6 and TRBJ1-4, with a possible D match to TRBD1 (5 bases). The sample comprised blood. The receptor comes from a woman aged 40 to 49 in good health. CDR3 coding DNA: TGTGCCAGCACTAAGTGGGGGGAGGAAAAACTGTTTTTT. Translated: CASTKWGEEKLFF.